This T cell receptor (beta chain) derives from a study of blood T cells in healthy people across ages. Background on the study: Researchers report that template switching captured about one barcoded beta molecule per two T cells. Study conclusions and caveats: Researchers deemed the diversity estimates from one million T cells underestimates.

On this clonotype itself: Its specificity is not known.

PCR was performed a second time for about 7 to 11 cycles using a sample-barcoded 5' primer and a J-beta primer mix. Template switching added a 12-random-nucleotide identifier to every cDNA molecule. Sequencing yielded, for each sample, at least 2.5 million paired-end reads carrying CDR3. Via MiXCR, TCRdb re-called the 5' RACE reads, giving one row per CDR3 protein. The table includes roughly 800,000 distinct CDR3 sequences, about 53% detected once. Germline V gene data show CDR1 as SGHDT and CDR2 as YYEEEE. This CDR3 is built from 16 residues. With V trimmed by 3 bases and J by 14 bases, 18 bases remained unmatched.

This TCR derives from a man older than 75 in good health. The material sequenced was blood. The chain links TRBV5-6 to TRBJ2-3; TRBD2 matches at 10 bases. CDR3 loop: CASSSPSGRWHRDAYF. CDR3 nucleotides: TGTGCCAGCAGCTCGCCTAGCGGGAGATGGCACAGAGACGCGTATTTT.